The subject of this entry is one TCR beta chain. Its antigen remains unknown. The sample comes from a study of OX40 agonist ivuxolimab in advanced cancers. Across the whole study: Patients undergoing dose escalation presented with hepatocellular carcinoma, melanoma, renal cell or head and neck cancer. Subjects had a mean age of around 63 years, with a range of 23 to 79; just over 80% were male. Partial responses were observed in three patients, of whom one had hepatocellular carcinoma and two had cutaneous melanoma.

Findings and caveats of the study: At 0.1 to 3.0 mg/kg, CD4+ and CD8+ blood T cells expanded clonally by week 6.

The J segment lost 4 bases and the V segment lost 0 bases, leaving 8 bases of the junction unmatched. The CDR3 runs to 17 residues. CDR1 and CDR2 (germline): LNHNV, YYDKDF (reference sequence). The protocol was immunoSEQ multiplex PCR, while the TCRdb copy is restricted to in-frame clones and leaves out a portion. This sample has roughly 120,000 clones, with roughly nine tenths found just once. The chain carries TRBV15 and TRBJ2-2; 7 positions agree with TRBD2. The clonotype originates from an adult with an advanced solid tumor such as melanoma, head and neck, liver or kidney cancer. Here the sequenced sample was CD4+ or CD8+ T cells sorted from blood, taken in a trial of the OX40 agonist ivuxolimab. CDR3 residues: CATSRDLASGPTGELFF. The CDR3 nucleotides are TGTGCCACCAGCAGAGATCTGGCTAGCGGACCCACCGGGGAGCTGTTTTTT.